The 5 T cell receptor beta chains presented below share a single source sample, sequenced in a study of blood T cell repertoires in COVID-19. Sequenced by immunoSEQ multiplex PCR; TCRdb stores in-frame clones only, minus some. The sample has approximately 130,000 clones; around 77% are singletons. The sample taken for sequencing was peripheral blood. These receptors all come from a human donor in a cohort sampled during active COVID-19.

The V gene is TRBV18, the J gene TRBJ1-3; D is unresolved. Germline CDR1 reads KGHSH; CDR2 reads LQKENI. V gave up 6 bases and J gave up 0 bases, with 18 bases separating them. The CDR3 has 17 amino acids. The CDR3 DNA sequence: TGTGCCAGCTCCCCCGGGGTCAGTCCGAGCTCTGGAAACACCATATATTTT. Residues: CASSPGVSPSSGNTIYF.

This clone came up a few times. This chain joins TRBV3-1 (or the pseudogene TRBV3-2) and TRBJ2-7; D is perhaps TRBD2 (7 bases). The CDR3 has 18 amino acids. Germline-derived CDR1 and CDR2 are LGHDT and YNNKEL (reference sequence). Trimming pared 4 bases from V and 1 base from J, leaving 23 bases between. The CDR3 region is CASSPRGIIRDTSYEQYF. The CDR3 nucleotides read TGTGCCAGCAGCCCGCGGGGGATAATTCGGGACACTTCCTACGAGCAGTACTTC.

The chain is built from TRBV7-8 and TRBJ1-1, with 8 bases aligning to TRBD1. J lost 3 bases, V lost 5 bases, and 8 bases had no gene match. The CDR3 is 15 amino acids. Looked up from germline, CDR1 is SGHVS and CDR2 is FQNEAQ. The CDR3 protein is CASSVSGGEYTEAFF. CDR3 bases: TGTGCCAGCAGCGTTTCAGGGGGCGAGTACACTGAAGCTTTCTTT.

Written as DNA, the CDR3 is TGTGCCAGTAGTATAGATCAGGAGGGGCGGCACTATGGCTACACCTTC. Protein: CASSIDQEGRHYGYTF. This rearrangement joins TRBV19 to TRBJ1-2; D possibly corresponds to TRBD1 (5 bases). Trimming took off 0 bases at V and 3 bases at J, with 14 bases between the two ends. The CDR3 covers 16 residues. Germline-derived CDR1 and CDR2 are LNHDA and SQIVND (reference sequence).

The chain has TRBV27 and TRBJ2-7; 7 bases fit TRBD1. CDR1 and CDR2 (germline): MNHEY, SMNVEV (reference sequence). The J segment lost 2 bases and the V segment lost 3 bases, leaving 1 base of the junction unmatched. This CDR3 comprises 13 residues. The CDR3 here is CASSFQGAYEQYF. CDR3 in DNA: TGTGCCAGCAGTTTTCAGGGGGCCTACGAGCAGTACTTC.